This TCR beta chain stems from a study of T cell responses to AZD1222 COVID-19 vaccine. Whole-study results and caveats: Spike-wide coverage was observed for vaccine-associated CD4 TCRs, with dominant responses at 160-218 and 743-854. Females outnumbered males among donors, who were mostly white British; clonal diversity was possibly underestimated.

A note on this clone: Its antigen is not identified.

Assay used: immunoSEQ multiplex PCR; TCRdb lists only in-frame clones, some missing. The sample has 110,000 or so clones; 75% to 95% are singletons. The starting material was peripheral blood, obtained 28 days after the second dose of the MenACWY control vaccine. The TCR was taken from an adult who received the MenACWY meningococcal vaccine as a control.

Here the CDR3 DNA reads TGTGCCAGCAGCCCCCGGGACAGGGTGTTCATGAACACTGAAGCTTTCTTT. Protein sequence: CASSPRDRVFMNTEAFF. V gene TRBV7-9 combines with J gene TRBJ1-1; 9 bases are shared with TRBD1. Looked up from germline, CDR1 is SEHNR and CDR2 is FQNEAQ (reference sequence). After removal of 5 bases from V and 0 bases from J, the junction contained 10 bases not matched to a gene. The CDR3 length is 17 residues.